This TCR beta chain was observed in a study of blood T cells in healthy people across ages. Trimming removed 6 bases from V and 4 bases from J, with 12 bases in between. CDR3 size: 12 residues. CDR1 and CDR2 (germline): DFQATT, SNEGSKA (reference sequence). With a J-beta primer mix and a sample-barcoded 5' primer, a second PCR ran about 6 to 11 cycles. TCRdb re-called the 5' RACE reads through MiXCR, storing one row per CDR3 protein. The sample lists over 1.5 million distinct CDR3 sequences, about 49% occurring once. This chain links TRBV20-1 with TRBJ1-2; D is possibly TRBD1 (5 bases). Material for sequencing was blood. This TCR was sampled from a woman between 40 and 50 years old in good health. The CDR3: CSASGASYGYTF. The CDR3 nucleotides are TGCAGTGCCTCCGGGGCTTCCTATGGCTACACCTTC.